The TCR beta chain under discussion was sequenced for a study of molecular identifiers for immune sequencing clone quantification. In the study overall: Replicate runs used RNA from roughly 18,000 or 92,000 naive CD8 cells, which was split five ways into aliquots, and four of those aliquots were then sequenced. Study results and caveats: Whereas naive cells kept under 1% of molecules in clones above 20 RNA copies, such clones held over 99% in effectors.

This clonotype was seen ten or more times. The antigen is not known. A single record per CDR3 protein comes from TCRdb applying MiXCR to the PCR reads. The profile shows some 70,000 distinct CDR3 sequences, 15% to 20% of them singletons. The germline V gene has CDR1 SGHRS and CDR2 YFSETQ. This CDR3 contains 15 residues. The V segment lost 3 bases and the J segment 4 bases; nucleotides outside the gene matches: 2. The sequenced material came from naive CD8+ T cells from blood, with Jurkat cell RNA spiked in. Subset in this sample: FACS-sorted CD8+CD4-CCR7+CD45RA+ naive T cells. The genes are TRBV5-1 and TRBJ1-4; 11 bases align to TRBD1. This TCR came from a human donor in good health. Some libraries in this study had Jurkat cell RNA spiked in. CDR3 amino acids: CASSWGTGGNEKLFF. In DNA, the CDR3 is TGCGCCAGCAGCTGGGGGACAGGGGGTAATGAAAAACTGTTTTTT.